The sequence of this T cell receptor (beta chain) was determined in a study of cytomegalovirus exposure and HLA in healthy donors. As for the study in general: There were 70 million to 95 million unique TCRs (from HLA-typed donors) in an early data release. Clustering assigned 70% to 90% of the roughly 420 genotyped donors to the Caucasian-associated ancestry cluster.

It was with 60 Vbeta and 13 Jbeta primers that the PCR ran. Sequenced by immunoSEQ multiplex PCR; TCRdb stores in-frame clones only, minus some. This sample has 100,000 to 150,000 clones, with approximately 72% found just once. Comments on this clone: Its antigen remains unknown.

Notes on the study in general: Later, an analysis showed that TCR beta chains associated with HLA were more clonally expanded than others that were equally common.

J lost 5 bases, V lost 7 bases, and 5 bases had no gene match. The CDR3 totals 13 residues. Germline CDR1 MNHNS, CDR2 SASEGT. V usage is TRBV6-1 and J usage is TRBJ1-5, with 7 bases that match TRBD1. The origin of this receptor is a woman aged 50 to 65 in good health and CMV-seropositive. Sequencing was performed on PBMCs. CDR3 sequence reads: CASTERGHQPQHF. The CDR3 DNA follows: TGTGCCAGCACTGAGAGGGGGCATCAGCCCCAGCATTTT.